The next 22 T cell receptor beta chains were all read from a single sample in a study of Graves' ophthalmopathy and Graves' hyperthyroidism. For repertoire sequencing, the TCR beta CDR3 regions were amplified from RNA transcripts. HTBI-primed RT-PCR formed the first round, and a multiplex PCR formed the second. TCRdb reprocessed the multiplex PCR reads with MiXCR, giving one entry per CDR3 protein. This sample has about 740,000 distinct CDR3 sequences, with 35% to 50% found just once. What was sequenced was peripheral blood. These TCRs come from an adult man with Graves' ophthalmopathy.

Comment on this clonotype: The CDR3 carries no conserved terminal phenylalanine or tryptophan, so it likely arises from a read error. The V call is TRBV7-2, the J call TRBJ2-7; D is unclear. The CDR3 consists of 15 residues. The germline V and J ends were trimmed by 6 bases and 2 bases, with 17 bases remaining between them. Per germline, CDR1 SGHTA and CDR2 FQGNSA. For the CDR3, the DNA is TGTGCCAGCAGTGAAGCACGGATAACCCCCTACGAGCAGTACTGC. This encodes CASSEARITPYEQYC.

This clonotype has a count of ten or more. The CDR3 sequence: CASSPSLLAGRTQYF. The CDR3 DNA sequence: TGTGCCAGCAGCCCCAGCCTCCTAGCGGGGCGGACCCAGTACTTC. The J gene is TRBJ2-5, the V gene TRBV7-2; 9 bases are shared with TRBD2. V lost 5 bases, J lost 7 bases, and 11 bases stayed unmatched. The germline V gene encodes CDR1 SGHTA and CDR2 FQGNSA. The CDR3 has 15 amino acids.

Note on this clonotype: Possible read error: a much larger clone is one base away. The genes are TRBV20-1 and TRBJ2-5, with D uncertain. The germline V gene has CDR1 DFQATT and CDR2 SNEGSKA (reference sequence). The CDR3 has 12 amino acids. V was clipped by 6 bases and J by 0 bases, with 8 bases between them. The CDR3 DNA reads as TGCAGTGCAGGGTCGTACCAAGAGACCCAGTACTTC. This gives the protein CSAGSYQETQYF.

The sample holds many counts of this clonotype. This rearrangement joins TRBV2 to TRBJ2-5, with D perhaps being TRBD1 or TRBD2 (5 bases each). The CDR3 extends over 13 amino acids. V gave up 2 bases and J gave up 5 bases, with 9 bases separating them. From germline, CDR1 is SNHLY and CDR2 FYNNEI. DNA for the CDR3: TGTGCCAGCAGTGAAAACAGGAGGGAGACCCAGTACTTC. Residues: CASSENRRETQYF.

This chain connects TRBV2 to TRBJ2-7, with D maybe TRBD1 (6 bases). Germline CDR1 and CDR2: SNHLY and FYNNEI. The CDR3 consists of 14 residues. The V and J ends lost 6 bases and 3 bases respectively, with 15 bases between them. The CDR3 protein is CASSLSGTHYEQYF. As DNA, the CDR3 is TGTGCCAGCAGCCTGTCCGGGACACACTACGAGCAGTACTTC. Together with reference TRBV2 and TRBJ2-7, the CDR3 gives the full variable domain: EPEVTQTPSHQVTQMGQEVILRCVPISNHLYFYWYRQILGQKVEFLVSFYNNEISEKSEIFDDQFSVERPDGSNFTLKIRSTKLEDSAMYFCASSLSGTHYEQYFGPGTRLTVT.

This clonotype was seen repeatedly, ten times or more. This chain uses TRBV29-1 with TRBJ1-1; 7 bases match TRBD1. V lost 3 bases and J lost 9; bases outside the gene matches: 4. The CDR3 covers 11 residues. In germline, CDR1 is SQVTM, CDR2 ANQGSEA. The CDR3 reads CSVDAGQKAFF. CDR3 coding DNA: TGCAGCGTTGACGCGGGACAGAAAGCTTTCTTT.

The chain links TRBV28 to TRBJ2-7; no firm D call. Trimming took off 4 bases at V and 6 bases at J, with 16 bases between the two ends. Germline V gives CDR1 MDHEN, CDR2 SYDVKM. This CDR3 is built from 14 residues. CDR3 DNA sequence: TGTGCCAGCAGTTGGGCTTCTTTGACGGGCGAGCAGTACTTC. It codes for CASSWASLTGEQYF.

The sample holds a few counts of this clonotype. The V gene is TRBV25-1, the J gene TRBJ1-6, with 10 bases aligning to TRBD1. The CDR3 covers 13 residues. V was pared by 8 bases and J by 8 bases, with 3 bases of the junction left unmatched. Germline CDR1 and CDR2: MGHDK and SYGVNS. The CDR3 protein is CASQGQGDSPLHF. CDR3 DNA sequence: TGTGCCAGCCAAGGACAGGGGGATTCACCCCTCCACTTT.

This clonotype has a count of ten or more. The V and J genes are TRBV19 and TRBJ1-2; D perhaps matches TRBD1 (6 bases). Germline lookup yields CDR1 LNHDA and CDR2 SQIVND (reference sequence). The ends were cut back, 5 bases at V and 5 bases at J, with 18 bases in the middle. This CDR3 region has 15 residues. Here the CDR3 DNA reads TGTGCCAGTAGTTCCCAAGGGTGGGACACGTATGGCTACACCTTC. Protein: CASSSQGWDTYGYTF.

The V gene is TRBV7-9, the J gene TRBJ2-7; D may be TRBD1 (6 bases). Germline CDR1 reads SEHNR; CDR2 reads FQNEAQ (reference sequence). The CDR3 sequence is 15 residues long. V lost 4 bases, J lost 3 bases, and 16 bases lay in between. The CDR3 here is CASSSTRDTHYEQYF. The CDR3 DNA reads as TGTGCCAGCAGCTCAACCCGGGACACCCACTACGAGCAGTACTTC.

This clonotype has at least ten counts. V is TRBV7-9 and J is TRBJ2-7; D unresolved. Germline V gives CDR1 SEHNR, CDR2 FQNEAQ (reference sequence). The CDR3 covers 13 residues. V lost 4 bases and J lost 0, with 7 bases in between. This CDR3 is CASSYDSSYEQYF. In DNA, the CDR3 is TGTGCCAGCAGCTACGACTCCTCCTACGAGCAGTACTTC.

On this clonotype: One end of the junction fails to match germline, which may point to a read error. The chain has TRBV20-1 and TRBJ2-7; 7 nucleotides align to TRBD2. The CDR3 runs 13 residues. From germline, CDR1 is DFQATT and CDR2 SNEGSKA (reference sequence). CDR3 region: CGARGVGRESQCF. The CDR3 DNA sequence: TGCGGTGCTAGGGGTGTGGGGCGGGAGAGCCAGTGCTTC.

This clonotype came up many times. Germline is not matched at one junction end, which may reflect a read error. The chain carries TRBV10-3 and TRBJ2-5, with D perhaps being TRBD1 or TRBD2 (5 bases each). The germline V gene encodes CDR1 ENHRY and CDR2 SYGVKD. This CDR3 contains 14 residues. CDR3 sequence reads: CASSRDPDQETQYF. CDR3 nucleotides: TGTGCCAGCAGTCGGGACCCGGACCAAGAGACCCAGTACTTC.

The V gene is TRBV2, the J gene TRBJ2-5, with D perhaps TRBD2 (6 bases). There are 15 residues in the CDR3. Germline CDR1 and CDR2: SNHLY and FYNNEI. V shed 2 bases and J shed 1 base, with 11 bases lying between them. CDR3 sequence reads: CASSEYAGTQETQYF. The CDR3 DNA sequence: TGTGCCAGCAGTGAATATGCGGGGACCCAAGAGACCCAGTACTTC.

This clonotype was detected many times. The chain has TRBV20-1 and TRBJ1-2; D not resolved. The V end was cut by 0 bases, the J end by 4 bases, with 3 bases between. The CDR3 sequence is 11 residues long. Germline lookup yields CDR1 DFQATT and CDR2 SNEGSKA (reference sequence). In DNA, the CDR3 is TGCAGTGCTAGAGATCCCTATGGCTACACCTTC. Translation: CSARDPYGYTF.

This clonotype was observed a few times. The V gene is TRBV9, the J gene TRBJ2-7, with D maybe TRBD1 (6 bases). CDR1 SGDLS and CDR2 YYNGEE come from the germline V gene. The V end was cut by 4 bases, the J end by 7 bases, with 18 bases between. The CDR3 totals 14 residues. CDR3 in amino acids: CASSLQGIDGEQYF. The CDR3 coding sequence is TGTGCCAGCAGCCTACAGGGAATAGATGGAGAGCAGTACTTC.

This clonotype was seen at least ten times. The CDR3 region is CSARQDRNYGYTF. The DNA of the CDR3 is TGCAGTGCACGACAGGACAGGAACTATGGCTACACCTTC. The rearrangement links TRBV20-1 to TRBJ1-2; TRBD1 matches at 7 bases. With 6 bases clipped from V and 2 bases from J, the junction kept 6 bases outside the gene matches. This CDR3 is 13 amino acids long. CDR1 and CDR2 from the germline V gene are DFQATT and SNEGSKA (reference sequence).

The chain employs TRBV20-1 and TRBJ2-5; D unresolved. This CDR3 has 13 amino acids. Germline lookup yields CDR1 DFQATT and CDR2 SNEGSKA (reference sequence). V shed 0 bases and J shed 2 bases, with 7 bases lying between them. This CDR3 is CSARDSRQETQYF. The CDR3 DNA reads TGCAGTGCTAGAGATTCCAGACAAGAGACCCAGTACTTC.

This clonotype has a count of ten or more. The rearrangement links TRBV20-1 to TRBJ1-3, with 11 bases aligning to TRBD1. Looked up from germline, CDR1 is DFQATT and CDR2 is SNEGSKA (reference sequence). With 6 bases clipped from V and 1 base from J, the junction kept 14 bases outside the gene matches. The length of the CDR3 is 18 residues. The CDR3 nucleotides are TGCAGTGCGCGAGTGTGGGACAGGGGGGGACCGTCTGGAAACACCATATATTTT. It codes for CSARVWDRGGPSGNTIYF.

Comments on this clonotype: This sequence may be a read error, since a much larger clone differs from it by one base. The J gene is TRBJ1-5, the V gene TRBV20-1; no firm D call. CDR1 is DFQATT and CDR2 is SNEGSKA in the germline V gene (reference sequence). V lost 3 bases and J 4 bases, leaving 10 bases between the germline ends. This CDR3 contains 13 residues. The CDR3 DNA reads TGCAGTGCTAGTTTCGCTGGAAATCAGCCCCAGCATTTT. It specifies CSASFAGNQPQHF.

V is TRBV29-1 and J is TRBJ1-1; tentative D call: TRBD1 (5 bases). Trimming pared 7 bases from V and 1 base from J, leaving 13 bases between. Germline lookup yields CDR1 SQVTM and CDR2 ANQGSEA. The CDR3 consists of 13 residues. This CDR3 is CSAEGSWNTEAFF. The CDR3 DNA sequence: TGCAGCGCTGAGGGGTCGTGGAACACTGAAGCTTTCTTT.

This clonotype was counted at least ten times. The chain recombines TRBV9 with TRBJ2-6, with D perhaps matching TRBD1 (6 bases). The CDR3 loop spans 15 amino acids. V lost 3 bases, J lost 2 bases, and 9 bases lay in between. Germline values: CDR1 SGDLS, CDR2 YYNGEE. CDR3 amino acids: CASSAGHTGANVLTF. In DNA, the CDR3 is TGTGCCAGCAGCGCGGGACATACTGGGGCCAACGTCCTGACTTTC.